The rows below give T cell receptor beta chains drawn from one sample of a study of monozygotic twins with inflammatory bowel disease. TCRdb reprocessed the 5' RACE reads; each CDR3 protein has one entry and no DNA is given. Its listing shows 110,000 to 150,000 distinct CDR3 sequences. The sequenced sample was blood. The receptor set was obtained from a human donor with ulcerative colitis or Crohn's disease, or a healthy co-twin of an affected twin (not recorded which). The CDR3 runs from the conserved cysteine through the conserved F or W. Each record gives: J gene, V gene, CDR3 protein.

>TRBJ1-3|TRBV5-4
CASSQGTGAGNTIYF
>TRBJ1-2|TRBV24-1
CATSDTGGDYGYTF
>TRBJ2-1|TRBV5-5
CASSLRLAGNEQFF
>TRBJ1-3|TRBV7-2
CASRPLISSGNTIYF
>TRBJ2-2|TRBV3-1
CASSQRLSVGGELFF
>TRBJ2-1|TRBV20-1
CSASPGFGYNEQFF
>TRBJ2-1|TRBV18
CASSLTPGGSYNEQFF
>TRBJ1-4|TRBV7-9
CASSSGQGSATNEKLFF
>TRBJ2-2|TRBV13
CASSSKIPGRHTGELFF
>TRBJ1-5|TRBV7-2
CASSYSTETRRPQHF
>TRBJ2-5|TRBV20-1
CSAPYQETQYF
>TRBJ2-7|TRBV10-3
CAISGGQGYYEQYF
>TRBJ2-1|TRBV7-3
CASSPAGFYNEQFF
>TRBJ1-5|TRBV12-3/TRBV12-4
CASSPHRGLYQPQHF
>TRBJ1-2|TRBV7-2
CASSHLIGTGDCYTF
>TRBJ1-1|TRBV9
CASSRPSDTEAFF
>TRBJ1-1|TRBV28
CASSTQVVNTEAFF
>TRBJ2-1|TRBV5-6
CASSSGTYYNEQFF